A single sample gave rise to the 29 T cell receptor beta chains below, sequenced in a study of regulatory T cells in long-lasting Graves disease. Through Arm-PCR of CDR3 regions and iRepertoire HTBI primers, TCR beta libraries were built. TCRdb used MiXCR to reprocess the multiplex PCR reads, holding one entry per CDR3 protein. The sample lists 400,000 to 500,000 distinct CDR3 sequences, approximately 15% occurring once. Time point of the sample: newly diagnosed GD, antithyroid drugs for less than 3 months. Construction of the TCR library relied on RNA isolated from PBMCs. These sequences were also reported in another study, on T cells in Graves' hyperthyroidism and ophthalmopathy.

Sequences were derived from peripheral blood mononuclear cells (PBMCs), sampled at new diagnosis, from a patient treated with antithyroid drugs. All receptors derive from a woman in her 40s with Graves disease.

The chain recombines TRBV6-1 with TRBJ2-2, with a weak D call TRBD2 (6 bases). The ends were cut back, 1 base at V and 1 base at J, with 10 bases in the middle. CDR3 size: 16 residues. The germline V gene has CDR1 MNHNS and CDR2 SASEGT. CDR3 nucleotide sequence: TGTGCCAGCAGTGAAGTTTTCGGGGGGAACACCGGGGAGCTGTTTTTT. It codes for CASSEVFGGNTGELFF.

This clonotype has a count of ten or more. The V call is TRBV12-3 or TRBV12-4, the J call TRBJ2-7, with 11 bases that match TRBD1. The V and J ends lost 5 bases and 3 bases, in that order; junction bases with no gene match: 6. The CDR3 covers 15 residues. CDR3 protein: CASSVGTGGSYEQYF. The CDR3 DNA follows: TGTGCCAGCAGTGTCGGGACAGGGGGGAGCTACGAGCAGTACTTC.

This chain uses TRBV11-3 with TRBJ2-1; 9 positions match TRBD2. The J call could be wrong; TRBJ2-4 is a better fit for the DNA end. The CDR3 sequence is 14 residues long. Germline loops: CDR1 SGHNT, CDR2 YENEEA. The CDR3 DNA reads TGTGCCAGCAGCCATAGCGGGAGAGGCAATGATCAGTACTTC. Its protein is CASSHSGRGNDQYF.

This clonotype has just a few counts. The chain carries TRBV7-9 and TRBJ2-7, with 8 bases aligning to TRBD1. Germline V gene lookup returns CDR1 SEHNR and CDR2 FQNEAQ (reference sequence). The CDR3 runs to 15 residues. V gave up 5 bases and J gave up 7 bases; unmatched junction bases: 13. The CDR3 loop is CASSHPGQGALEQYF. The CDR3 nucleotides are TGTGCCAGCAGCCACCCAGGGCAGGGGGCATTGGAGCAGTACTTC.

This clonotype was recorded once. The chain joins TRBV18 to TRBJ2-7; 11 bases align to TRBD2. Germline-derived CDR1 and CDR2 are KGHSH and LQKENI. Germline trimming cut 0 bases from V and 7 bases from J; bases unmatched to any gene: 14. The CDR3 is made up of 18 amino acids. CDR3 amino acids: CASSPPASGRSLGVEQYF. CDR3 sequence (DNA): TGTGCCAGCTCACCACCGGCTAGCGGGAGGAGTCTAGGGGTTGAGCAGTACTTC.

The gene calls are TRBV6-1 and TRBJ2-3; weak D call: TRBD1 (6 bases). The germline V gene encodes CDR1 MNHNS and CDR2 SASEGT. V lost 6 bases and J 4 bases, leaving 23 bases between the germline ends. This CDR3 is built from 17 residues. CDR3 sequence (DNA): TGTGCCAGCAGCGGACAGCCCCTACCTCCCCGGGCAGATACGCAGTATTTT. Protein: CASSGQPLPPRADTQYF.

The sample holds many counts of this clonotype. The chain employs TRBV3-1 and TRBJ2-1; D is possibly TRBD1 (5 bases). The CDR3 has 13 amino acids. Trimming removed 2 bases at V and 5 bases at J, with 7 bases between. The germline V gene has CDR1 LGHDT and CDR2 YNNKEL (reference sequence). CDR3 nucleotides: TGTGCCAGCAGCCAAAACAGGAACAATGAGCAGTTCTTC. This sequence encodes CASSQNRNNEQFF.

This clonotype came up many times. The rearrangement links TRBV5-1 to TRBJ2-7; 11 bases are shared with TRBD1. Germline V gene lookup returns CDR1 SGHRS and CDR2 YFSETQ. Germline trimming cut 4 bases from V and 0 bases from J; bases unmatched to any gene: 9. The CDR3 sequence is 17 residues long. The DNA for the CDR3 is TGCGCCAGCAGCGCAACCTCCGGGACAGGGGGCTCCTACGAGCAGTACTTC. It codes for CASSATSGTGGSYEQYF.

There are many counts of this clonotype. The chain uses TRBV3-1 and TRBJ2-7; D might be TRBD1 (5 bases). Germline assignment: CDR1 LGHDT and CDR2 YNNKEL (reference sequence). CDR3 length equals 15 residues. V shed 4 bases and J shed 3 bases, with 16 bases lying between them. The CDR3 reads CASSPQPGQNYEQYF. Here the CDR3 DNA reads TGTGCCAGCAGCCCACAGCCAGGACAAAACTACGAGCAGTACTTC.

This chain joins TRBV5-1 and TRBJ2-1; possible D gene TRBD1, 5 bases. The V end was cut by 6 bases, the J end by 0 bases, with 10 bases between. The germline V gene has CDR1 SGHRS and CDR2 YFSETQ. CDR3 length equals 14 residues. CDR3 sequence reads: CASKGTGSYNEQFF. The CDR3 DNA is TGCGCCAGCAAGGGTACAGGCTCCTACAATGAGCAGTTCTTC. Using reference TRBV5-1 and TRBJ2-1 for the parts outside the CDR3, the full variable domain is KAGVTQTPRYLIKTRGQQVTLSCSPISGHRSVSWYQQTPGQGLQFLFEYFSETQRNKGNFPGRFSGRQFSNSRSEMNVSTLELGDSALYLCASKGTGSYNEQFFGPGTRLTVL.

This clonotype was counted ten times or more. The chain recombines TRBV2 with TRBJ2-5; D is unresolved. Trimming took off 6 bases at V and 6 bases at J, with 17 bases between the two ends. The CDR3 length is 14 residues. Germline CDR1 SNHLY, CDR2 FYNNEI. The CDR3 nucleotides are TGTGCCAGCAGCGAAACCGGGCCCCGGAAGACCCAGTACTTC. Protein product: CASSETGPRKTQYF. The variable domain in full, with the rest retrieved from reference TRBV2 and TRBJ2-5, is EPEVTQTPSHQVTQMGQEVILRCVPISNHLYFYWYRQILGQKVEFLVSFYNNEISEKSEIFDDQFSVERPDGSNFTLKIRSTKLEDSAMYFCASSETGPRKTQYFGPGTRLLVL.

This chain links TRBV20-1 with TRBJ2-3, with 10 bases identical to TRBD2. Germline-derived CDR1 and CDR2 are DFQATT and SNEGSKA (reference sequence). The CDR3 is 15 residues long. Trimming at V came to 6 bases and at J to 2 bases, leaving 8 bases not matched to a gene. The CDR3 loop is CSADGLAGVTDTQYF. CDR3 in DNA: TGCAGTGCGGACGGGCTAGCGGGGGTCACAGATACGCAGTATTTT.

This clonotype was counted at least ten times. This sequence joins TRBV11-2 and TRBJ2-3; D unclear. The ends were cut back, 4 bases at V and 2 bases at J, with 7 bases in the middle. This CDR3 is 13 amino acids long. The germline gives CDR1 SGHAT, CDR2 FQNNGV. Here the CDR3 DNA reads TGTGCCAGCAGCTCCCGTCCCACAGATACGCAGTATTTT. Encoded protein: CASSSRPTDTQYF.

This clonotype occurred many times. This chain links TRBV6-2 or TRBV6-3 with TRBJ2-7, with 7 bases lining up with TRBD2. V trimming: 5 bases; J trimming: 5 bases; junction bases outside the gene matches: 9. Germline V gene data show CDR1 as MNHEY and CDR2 as SVGEGT. The CDR3 spans 14 residues. DNA of the CDR3: TGTGCCAGCAGTGGATCCGGGACTACAAACGAGCAGTACTTC. It codes for CASSGSGTTNEQYF.

This clonotype was found many times. The chain carries TRBV11-3 and TRBJ2-2; 10 positions match TRBD2. Germline V gives CDR1 SGHNT, CDR2 YENEEA. The CDR3 has 16 residues. After removal of 4 bases from V and 5 bases from J, the junction contained 7 bases not matched to a gene. The CDR3 reads CASSSGGTSVTGELFF. The DNA for the CDR3 is TGTGCCAGCAGCTCAGGGGGGACTAGCGTAACCGGGGAGCTGTTTTTT.

In this sample, this clonotype turned up many times. The rearrangement joins TRBV6-2 or TRBV6-3 to TRBJ2-1; D is perhaps TRBD2 (7 bases). This CDR3 comprises 13 residues. Germline CDR1 MNHEY, CDR2 SVGEGT. With 6 bases removed from V and 8 bases from J, the gap between germline ends came to 14 bases. The DNA for the CDR3 is TGTGCCAGCAGACCGGGGGGCACCCATGAGCAGTTCTTC. Its translation: CASRPGGTHEQFF.

This clonotype occurred many times. The rearrangement links TRBV27 to TRBJ2-5; 8 nucleotides line up with TRBD2. Trimming removed 3 bases from V and 5 bases from J; junction bases left unmatched: 8. The CDR3 runs to 15 residues. The germline V gene has CDR1 MNHEY and CDR2 SMNVEV (reference sequence). The CDR3 DNA reads TGTGCCAGCAGTTTCTCGGGAGGGAGTCGGGAGACCCAGTACTTC. It codes for CASSFSGGSRETQYF.

The chain employs TRBV19 and TRBJ1-3; D is unclear. This CDR3 contains 17 residues. Trimming stripped 3 bases from V and 0 bases from J, with 15 bases between. The germline gives CDR1 LNHDA, CDR2 SQIVND (reference sequence). The CDR3 is CASSIRPIPRSGNTIYF. The DNA of the CDR3 is TGTGCCAGTAGTATCCGGCCGATTCCGCGCTCTGGAAACACCATATATTTT.

CDR3 sequence (DNA): TGTGCCAGCAGTGGGGTTGTCTATGGCTACACCTTC. Translating it yields CASSGVVYGYTF. V is TRBV28 and J is TRBJ1-2; D not resolved. Germline V gene sequence: CDR1 MDHEN, CDR2 SYDVKM. Trimming cost V 5 bases and J 4 bases, with 8 bases left between them. The CDR3 consists of 12 residues.

The sample holds many counts of this clonotype. This chain links TRBV27 with TRBJ2-7; TRBD1 matches at 8 bases. With 4 bases clipped from V and 2 bases from J, the junction kept 7 bases outside the gene matches. The CDR3 runs to 15 residues. CDR1 is MNHEY and CDR2 is SMNVEV in the germline V gene (reference sequence). CDR3 coding DNA: TGTGCCAGCAGTTCGGGACAGGTGGTGACCTACGAGCAGTACTTC. It codes for CASSSGQVVTYEQYF.

This clonotype has at least ten counts. V is TRBV7-8 and J is TRBJ2-7; D remains unclear. Trimming removed 3 bases from V and 3 bases from J, with 9 bases in between. Germline V gene data show CDR1 as SGHVS and CDR2 as FQNEAQ. The CDR3 is 13 amino acids. The CDR3 loop is CASSFGEYYEQYF. The CDR3 coding sequence is TGTGCCAGCAGCTTTGGAGAGTACTACGAGCAGTACTTC.

Only a few counts were recorded for this clonotype. The genes are TRBV28 and TRBJ2-1; a possible D gene is TRBD2 (6 bases). CDR1 MDHEN and CDR2 SYDVKM come from the germline V gene. The germline V and J ends were trimmed by 4 bases and 10 bases, with 17 bases remaining between them. CDR3 length: 14 amino acids. The CDR3 region is CASSSGTKGREQFF. CDR3 sequence (DNA): TGTGCCAGCAGTTCCGGGACCAAGGGGAGGGAGCAGTTCTTC.

At least ten counts were recorded for this clonotype. The gene calls are TRBV19 and TRBJ2-1; perhaps TRBD2 as D (5 bases). CDR3 length: 14 amino acids. With 4 bases removed from V and 5 bases from J, the gap between germline ends came to 12 bases. Germline CDR1 reads LNHDA; CDR2 reads SQIVND (reference sequence). The CDR3 sequence is CASSRNPADNEQFF. Written as DNA, the CDR3 is TGTGCCAGTAGTAGAAACCCAGCGGACAATGAGCAGTTCTTC.

This clonotype was counted between two and nine times. The rearrangement links TRBV6-1 to TRBJ2-1, with a possible D match to TRBD2 (6 bases). The CDR3 totals 14 residues. V was trimmed by 7 bases and J by 0 bases, leaving 10 bases between them. Per the germline V gene, CDR1 is MNHNS and CDR2 is SASEGT. The CDR3: CASKRVGSYNEQFF. The CDR3 nucleotides read TGTGCCAGCAAGCGGGTAGGCTCCTACAATGAGCAGTTCTTC.

This clonotype showed up just a few times. This likely came from a read error, as a far larger clone is one base away. The chain joins TRBV12-3 or TRBV12-4 to TRBJ2-5, with 7 bases aligning to TRBD2. The J call may be faulty, since TRBJ2-1 better matches the DNA end. There are 20 residues in the CDR3. The CDR3 nucleotides are TGTGCCAGCAGTTTGAGTCGGCGAGAACTAACAGGACTAGAAGACAATGAGCAGTTCTTC. As protein: CASSLSRRELTGLEDNEQFF.

The chain uses TRBV9 and TRBJ2-3, with no clear D. Germline CDR1 and CDR2: SGDLS and YYNGEE. The CDR3 spans 13 residues. V dropped 1 base and J dropped 6 bases, with 9 bases sitting between them. The CDR3 reads CASSVLLADTQYF. As DNA, the CDR3 is TGTGCCAGCAGCGTACTCCTCGCGGATACGCAGTATTTT.

The sample holds a few counts of this clonotype. This rearrangement joins TRBV4-3 to TRBJ1-2; D is perhaps TRBD1 (6 bases). Germline CDR1 and CDR2: LGHNA and YSLEER. This CDR3 contains 18 residues. Trimming cost V 1 base and J 0 bases, with 18 bases left between them. CDR3 coding DNA: TGCGCCAGCAGCCAAGCCCACGGCGCGGGACACACTAACTATGGCTACACCTTC. This codes for CASSQAHGAGHTNYGYTF.

V is TRBV2 and J is TRBJ1-1, with 7 bases matching TRBD1. From germline, CDR1 is SNHLY and CDR2 FYNNEI. The ends lost 2 bases at V and 4 bases at J; junction bases unmatched: 4. There are 14 residues in the CDR3. CDR3 in DNA: TGTGCCAGCAGTGAAAGGGGGCGCGGCACTGAAGCTTTCTTT. It specifies CASSERGRGTEAFF.

Concerning this clonotype: Germline is not matched at one junction end, which may reflect a read error. The chain links TRBV9 to TRBJ2-1; a possible D gene is TRBD2 (6 bases). The CDR3 contains 16 residues. From germline, CDR1 is SGDLS and CDR2 YYNGEE. DNA of the CDR3: TGCGCCAGCAGCTTTACCTTCTGGGGGGAAAACAATGAGCAGTTCTTC. This codes for CASSFTFWGENNEQFF.